This TCR beta chain derives from a study of neurological immune-mediated disorders. Findings of the study overall: Grouping of repertoires by phylogeny put those of 18 of 34 multiple sclerosis patients into a single related-CDR3 cluster, a possible signature.

Germline assignment: CDR1 ENHRY and CDR2 SYGVKD. The CDR3 is 15 amino acids. Between the trimmed V and J ends, which lost 4 bases and 0 bases, there was a span of 12 bases. The making of cDNA relied on 5'RACE with 10-nucleotide random UMIs. A single record per CDR3 protein comes from TCRdb applying MiXCR to the 5' RACE reads. The sample has 50,000 to 70,000 distinct CDR3 sequences, 3% to 4% seen once. This clonotype showed up many times. Its specificity is unknown. The chain employs TRBV10-3 and TRBJ1-1; D uncertain. Sequenced input: PBMCs. The source is a man aged 35 to 55 with multiple sclerosis. In DNA, the CDR3 is TGTGCCATCAGTGGGAGAGGAGACATGAACACTGAAGCTTTCTTT. Amino acids: CAISGRGDMNTEAFF.